A single sample gave rise to the 24 T cell receptor beta chains below, sequenced in a study of blood T cells in healthy people across ages. Primers used in a second PCR of roughly 6 to 12 cycles were a sample-barcoded 5' primer and a J-beta primer mix. TCRdb recomputed calls from the 5' RACE reads with MiXCR, one row per CDR3 protein. The data contain around 1,100,000 distinct CDR3 sequences, 35% to 40% of them singletons. The specimen was blood. All receptors come from a man between 18 and 35 years old in good health.

The chain recombines TRBV2 with TRBJ2-7, with no clear D. V dropped 4 bases and J dropped 4 bases, with 14 bases sitting between them. This CDR3 is built from 14 residues. Germline values: CDR1 SNHLY, CDR2 FYNNEI. The CDR3 here is CASSADQRTYEQYF. Here the CDR3 DNA reads TGTGCCAGCAGTGCCGATCAGAGAACTTACGAGCAGTACTTC.

This CDR3 reads CASSKRTDHDDGYTF. The CDR3 DNA follows: TGCGCCAGCAGCAAAAGGACAGATCATGACGATGGCTACACCTTC. The V call is TRBV5-1, the J call TRBJ1-2; D is perhaps TRBD1 (6 bases). This CDR3 comprises 15 residues. The V end lost 4 bases, the J end lost 6 bases, and 19 bases lay between the germline ends. Germline CDR1 is SGHRS and CDR2 is YFSETQ.

The chain has TRBV3-1 and TRBJ2-5; D is perhaps TRBD1 or TRBD2 (5 bases each). V was cut by 4 bases and J by 11 bases, with 20 bases left in between. Germline CDR1 is LGHDT and CDR2 is YNNKEL (reference sequence). The CDR3 has 14 amino acids. This chain's CDR3 is CASSLSGPWNEQYF. CDR3 DNA: TGTGCCAGCAGCCTGTCGGGGCCGTGGAATGAGCAGTACTTC.

This clonotype has only a few counts. The chain links TRBV2 to TRBJ2-1; the D gene is possibly TRBD2 (6 bases). The CDR3 length is 13 residues. The ends were cut back, 7 bases at V and 5 bases at J, with 12 bases in the middle. CDR1 is SNHLY, CDR2 FYNNEI, per germline. As DNA, the CDR3 is TGTGCCAGCACCGGAGGGCAGAACAATGAGCAGTTCTTC. Translated: CASTGGQNNEQFF.

DNA for the CDR3: TGTGCCAGCAGCTTCCGGATCAGGAACACTGAAGCTTTCTTT. It codes for CASSFRIRNTEAFF. The V call is TRBV7-2, the J call TRBJ1-1; D gene ambiguous. The CDR3 extends over 14 amino acids. The V end was cut by 3 bases, the J end by 1 base, with 9 bases between. CDR1 SGHTA and CDR2 FQGNSA come from the germline V gene.

The chain has TRBV20-1 and TRBJ2-1; 7 bases are a match to TRBD2. The CDR3 sequence is 14 residues long. The germline gives CDR1 DFQATT, CDR2 SNEGSKA (reference sequence). V gave up 4 bases and J gave up 1 base; unmatched junction bases: 4. Here the CDR3 DNA reads TGCAGTGCTAAGGGGCGGGGGTCCTACAATGAGCAGTTCTTC. Protein sequence: CSAKGRGSYNEQFF.

The rearrangement joins TRBV20-1 to TRBJ1-1, with D tentatively TRBD1 (6 bases). Germline CDR1 is DFQATT and CDR2 is SNEGSKA (reference sequence). This CDR3 comprises 13 residues. Trimming stripped 6 bases from V and 4 bases from J, with 15 bases between. The CDR3 reads CSATTGMGTEAFF. The CDR3 coding sequence is TGCAGTGCCACTACAGGGATGGGCACTGAAGCTTTCTTT.

This rearrangement joins TRBV4-3 to TRBJ2-3; TRBD1 agrees at 9 bases. CDR3 length: 17 residues. V dropped 4 bases and J dropped 6; count of bases not matched to a gene: 14. Germline V gives CDR1 LGHNA, CDR2 YSLEER. The CDR3 protein is CASSLRRGQGAGDTQYF. As DNA, the CDR3 is TGCGCCAGCAGCCTTAGGAGGGGACAGGGCGCTGGGGATACGCAGTATTTT.

The CDR3 protein is CASSQGVGGKETQYF. In DNA, the CDR3 is TGTGCCAGCAGCCAAGGTGTTGGCGGAAAAGAGACCCAGTACTTC. The genes are TRBV4-2 and TRBJ2-7; D remains ambiguous. The J call may be wrong; the DNA end is better matched by TRBJ2-5. CDR3 length equals 15 residues. Germline CDR1 LGHNA, CDR2 YNFKEQ.

V gene TRBV7-2 combines with J gene TRBJ1-1; possible D gene TRBD1, 5 bases. CDR1 and CDR2 from the germline V gene are SGHTA and FQGNSA. V was cut by 5 bases and J by 1 base, with 14 bases left in between. This CDR3 is built from 15 residues. CDR3 nucleotides: TGTGCCAGCAGCCCAGTAGGGGATAGGAACACTGAAGCTTTCTTT. It codes for CASSPVGDRNTEAFF.

Of note for this clonotype: A single base separates this from a much larger clone, so it may be a read error. V gene TRBV24-1 combines with J gene TRBJ1-5; D is perhaps TRBD1 (6 bases). V was trimmed by 3 bases and J by 9 bases, leaving 23 bases between them. The CDR3 has 17 residues. CDR1 and CDR2 (germline): KGHDR, SFDVKD. CDR3 region: CATSDDDRTASDRPQHF. For the CDR3, the DNA is TGTGCCACCAGTGATGACGACCGGACAGCCAGCGATCGGCCCCAGCATTTT.

This chain connects TRBV12-3 or TRBV12-4 to TRBJ1-4, with D unclear. The CDR3 sequence is 15 residues long. V gave up 5 bases and J gave up 0 bases, with 10 bases separating them. For the CDR3, the DNA is TGTGCCAGCAGTCCTGTCGCCCCAACTAATGAAAAACTGTTTTTT. It codes for CASSPVAPTNEKLFF.

This clonotype showed up just a few times. V is TRBV4-1 and J is TRBJ2-7; 9 bases map to TRBD1. Germline V gene lookup returns CDR1 MGHRA and CDR2 YSYEKL. The CDR3 is 15 amino acids. Trimming at V came to 6 bases and at J to 3 bases, leaving 9 bases not matched to a gene. CDR3: CASSRLGTGNYEQYF. The CDR3 nucleotides are TGCGCCAGCAGTCGCTTAGGGACAGGGAACTACGAGCAGTACTTC.

The chain employs TRBV4-3 and TRBJ1-5; possible D gene TRBD1, 5 bases. This CDR3 is built from 15 residues. Germline-derived CDR1 and CDR2 are LGHNA and YSLEER. Trimming took 0 bases from V and 6 from J, leaving 12 bases between them. CDR3 in amino acids: CASSQEWGPRQPQHF. In DNA, the CDR3 is TGCGCCAGCAGCCAAGAGTGGGGCCCCCGTCAGCCCCAGCATTTT.

This chain connects TRBV29-1 to TRBJ2-1; TRBD2 is a possible D gene (5 bases). Trimming removed 0 bases from V and 11 bases from J, with 23 bases in between. CDR3 length: 16 amino acids. Looked up from germline, CDR1 is SQVTM and CDR2 is ANQGSEA. The CDR3 bases are TGCAGCGTTGAAGAAAGTAGCCGAGCGGCCCGAATTAAGCAGTTCTTC. Amino acid sequence: CSVEESSRAARIKQFF.

The chain joins TRBV6-2 or TRBV6-3 to TRBJ2-3; tentatively, D is TRBD2 (5 bases). The CDR3 has 13 residues. V was pared by 7 bases and J by 3 bases, with 11 bases between. The germline CDR1 and CDR2 sequences are MNHEY and SVGEGT. The DNA of the CDR3 is TGTGCCAGCAACCAGCGGTTAACAGATACGCAGTATTTT. This codes for CASNQRLTDTQYF.

This sequence joins TRBV11-1 and TRBJ2-3, with unresolved D. From germline, CDR1 is SGHAT and CDR2 FQDESV (reference sequence). The V gene lost 5 bases and the J gene lost 3 bases, with 12 bases spanning the gap. The CDR3 runs 14 residues. In nucleotides, the CDR3 is TGTGCCAGCAGCCGCGAGCCGCGGACAGATACGCAGTATTTT. This codes for CASSREPRTDTQYF.

The V gene is TRBV12-3 or TRBV12-4, the J gene TRBJ1-4; TRBD1 matches at 8 bases. The CDR3 covers 15 residues. Unmatched junction bases numbered 6, after V lost 2 bases and J lost 7 bases. CDR3 residues: CASSLLGQGGEKLFF. The CDR3 DNA is TGTGCCAGCAGTTTATTAGGACAGGGAGGTGAAAAACTGTTTTTT.

The chain recombines TRBV2 with TRBJ2-1, with 8 bases aligning to TRBD1. The CDR3 has 15 amino acids. Germline CDR1 reads SNHLY; CDR2 reads FYNNEI. Trimming took 2 bases from V and 6 from J; bases not matched to a gene: 6. CDR3 sequence (DNA): TGTGCCAGCAGTGAATCCGGGACAGGCTCCAATGAGCAGTTCTTC. Its protein is CASSESGTGSNEQFF.

This clonotype was recorded a few times. The rearrangement links TRBV4-3 to TRBJ1-4, with D maybe TRBD1 (5 bases). Germline V gene lookup returns CDR1 LGHNA and CDR2 YSLEER. This CDR3 has 16 amino acids. The CDR3 region has the DNA TGCAGCAGCCAAGACTGGGACGCGTCCGCTAATGAAAAACTGTTTTTT. Protein product: CSSQDWDASANEKLFF.

The rearrangement links TRBV20-1 to TRBJ2-5; 8 positions agree with TRBD2. The CDR3 is 15 residues long. V gave up 2 bases and J gave up 11 bases; unmatched junction bases: 16. Germline V lookup: CDR1 DFQATT, CDR2 SNEGSKA (reference sequence). In DNA, the CDR3 is TGCAGTGCTAGACTTACTAGCGGAGGGGTCAATGAGCAGTACTTC. Protein sequence: CSARLTSGGVNEQYF.

The rearrangement uses TRBV20-1 and TRBJ2-5; D not certain. Germline V gene lookup returns CDR1 DFQATT and CDR2 SNEGSKA (reference sequence). The CDR3 is 13 amino acids. The ends were cut back, 6 bases at V and 2 bases at J, with 13 bases in the middle. The CDR3 DNA follows: TGCAGTGCCACCTCGGCAACACAAGAGACCCAGTACTTC. Translation gives CSATSATQETQYF.

This rearrangement joins TRBV5-1 to TRBJ2-1; tentatively, D is TRBD1 or TRBD2 (5 bases each). The CDR3 covers 14 residues. The V end lost 1 base, the J end lost 8 bases, and 13 bases lay between the germline ends. Germline V gene lookup returns CDR1 SGHRS and CDR2 YFSETQ. The CDR3 DNA is TGCGCCAGCAGCTTGAGGGACGGTGGGGATGAGCAGTTCTTC. Its protein is CASSLRDGGDEQFF.

The chain joins TRBV20-1 to TRBJ1-1, with D possibly matching TRBD1 (5 bases). Germline V lookup: CDR1 DFQATT, CDR2 SNEGSKA (reference sequence). The length of the CDR3 is 14 residues. V was shortened by 5 bases and J by 2 bases, with 15 bases between the two germline ends. The CDR3 coding sequence is TGCAGTGCTCGCCGGGGGTCGGGAAACACTGAAGCTTTCTTT. This codes for CSARRGSGNTEAFF.